The 28 T cell receptor beta chains reported below all come from one sample, sequenced in a study of cytomegalovirus exposure and HLA in healthy donors. The PCR was carried out with 60 Vbeta primers and 13 Jbeta primers. Here immunoSEQ multiplex PCR was the method, and the copy in TCRdb shows in-frame clones only, minus some. The table lists about 190,000 clones, more than 65% of them singletons. Sequencing was carried out using PBMCs. Every receptor here comes from a woman aged 25 to 39 in good health and CMV-seropositive.

The CDR3 nucleotides read TGTGCCAGCAGCGTAGAAGACCCGGGGGGCACAGATACGCAGTATTTT. This codes for CASSVEDPGGTDTQYF. The chain couples TRBV9 to TRBJ2-3; TRBD2 might be the D (6 bases). Trimming removed 0 bases from V and 1 base from J, with 12 bases in between. Germline V CDR1 and CDR2: SGDLS, YYNGEE. The CDR3 has 16 amino acids.

The chain links TRBV5-1 to TRBJ2-1, with a weak D call TRBD1 (5 bases). The CDR3 is made up of 16 amino acids. The germline V gene encodes CDR1 SGHRS and CDR2 YFSETQ. Trimming took 0 bases from V and 8 from J, leaving 18 bases between them. CDR3 nucleotides: TGCGCCAGCAGCTTGGCCGAGAAGGGGCGCGCGGATGAGCAGTTCTTC. Translated: CASSLAEKGRADEQFF.

The gene calls are TRBV2 and TRBJ2-2, with D unresolved. With 7 bases removed from V and 3 bases from J, the gap between germline ends came to 3 bases. Germline lookup yields CDR1 SNHLY and CDR2 FYNNEI. This CDR3 is built from 11 residues. The CDR3 region is CASTYTGELFF. DNA for the CDR3: TGTGCCAGCACGTACACCGGGGAGCTGTTTTTT.

The chain employs TRBV4-3 and TRBJ2-2, with TRBD2 as a possible D gene (5 bases). This CDR3 spans 14 amino acids. The V end was cut by 3 bases, the J end by 6 bases, with 11 bases between. Germline V lookup: CDR1 LGHNA, CDR2 YSLEER. The CDR3 coding sequence is TGCGCCAGCAGCCACGGGGTGGTAGCCGGGGAGCTGTTTTTT. It specifies CASSHGVVAGELFF.

The chain has TRBV7-6 and TRBJ2-1; D may be TRBD2 (6 bases). Looked up from germline, CDR1 is SGHVS and CDR2 is FNYEAQ. V shed 4 bases and J shed 7 bases, with 17 bases lying between them. The CDR3 runs 15 residues. The CDR3 region has the DNA TGTGCCAGCAGCTCCCTTCAGACACTAGCAAATGAGCAGTTCTTC. Residues: CASSSLQTLANEQFF. Complete variable domain (other parts from reference TRBV7-6 and TRBJ2-1): GAGVSQSPRYKVTKRGQDVALRCDPISGHVSLYWYRQALGQGPEFLTYFNYEAQQDKSGLPNDRFSAERPEGSISTLTIQRTEQRDSAMYRCASSSLQTLANEQFFGPGTRLTVL.

The chain couples TRBV15 to TRBJ1-5, with 8 bases identical to TRBD1. Germline assignment: CDR1 LNHNV and CDR2 YYDKDF (reference sequence). Trimming removed 0 bases from V and 4 bases from J; junction bases left unmatched: 2. CDR3 length: 15 residues. For the CDR3, the DNA is TGTGCCACCAGCAGAGACAGGGGGCTAAATCAGCCCCAGCATTTT. Its translation: CATSRDRGLNQPQHF.

The chain joins TRBV10-1 to TRBJ2-7; TRBD2 matches at 8 bases. This CDR3 contains 15 residues. Germline loops: CDR1 WNHNN, CDR2 SYGVQD (reference sequence). Germline trimming cut 1 base from V and 3 bases from J; bases unmatched to any gene: 5. The CDR3 DNA sequence: TGCGCCAGCAGTGAGTGGGGACTAGGTAGCTACGAGCAGTACTTC. Amino acids: CASSEWGLGSYEQYF.

This clone appeared a few times. The gene calls are TRBV10-2 and TRBJ1-1; 8 bases are shared with TRBD1. CDR1 is WSHSY, CDR2 SAAADI, per germline. CDR3 size: 13 residues. The V and J ends lost 8 bases and 1 base, in that order; junction bases with no gene match: 3. Here the CDR3 DNA reads TGCGCCAGCGTCGGGACAGGGAACACTGAAGCTTTCTTT. It codes for CASVGTGNTEAFF.

The J gene is TRBJ2-1, the V gene TRBV6-1, with D tentatively TRBD1 (5 bases). Trimming pared 7 bases from V and 2 bases from J, leaving 9 bases between. The germline CDR1 and CDR2 sequences are MNHNS and SASEGT. This CDR3 is built from 13 residues. This CDR3 reads CASNRQTYNEQFF. The CDR3 nucleotides read TGTGCCAGCAATAGACAGACCTACAATGAGCAGTTCTTC.

The rearrangement links TRBV5-1 to TRBJ1-2, with 8 bases fitting TRBD1. Germline trimming cut 4 bases from V and 7 bases from J; bases unmatched to any gene: 9. CDR3 length equals 14 residues. Germline CDR1 and CDR2: SGHRS and YFSETQ. The CDR3 DNA sequence: TGCGCCAGCAGCATGGACAGGGTGACATTTGGCTACACCTTC. It translates to CASSMDRVTFGYTF.

The chain joins TRBV15 to TRBJ2-7; D unresolved. CDR1 is LNHNV and CDR2 is YYDKDF in the germline V gene (reference sequence). Trimming removed 0 bases at V and 0 bases at J, with 6 bases between. This CDR3 comprises 14 residues. The CDR3 nucleotides read TGTGCCACCAGCAGAGATAGACACTCCTACGAGCAGTACTTC. Amino acids: CATSRDRHSYEQYF.

The V call is TRBV5-1, the J call TRBJ1-2; D perhaps matches TRBD1 (5 bases). In germline, CDR1 is SGHRS, CDR2 YFSETQ. Trimming cost V 0 bases and J 3 bases, with 18 bases left between them. This CDR3 is 17 amino acids long. The CDR3 sequence is CASSLGVGARTYYGYTF. The CDR3 region has the DNA TGCGCCAGCAGCTTGGGAGTTGGGGCACGGACGTACTATGGCTACACCTTC.

This clone turned up a few times. The CDR3 protein is CASRGQGVYEQYF. CDR3 coding DNA: TGTGCCAGCAGAGGACAGGGGGTCTACGAGCAGTACTTC. The chain joins TRBV2 to TRBJ2-7; 10 positions agree with TRBD1. CDR1 SNHLY and CDR2 FYNNEI come from the germline V gene. Germline trimming cut 6 bases from V and 3 bases from J; bases unmatched to any gene: 2. The CDR3 loop spans 13 amino acids.

This clone showed up just once. CDR3 sequence: CASRKQGSPGYTF. CDR3 DNA: TGTGCCAGCAGAAAACAGGGAAGTCCTGGCTACACCTTC. This chain connects TRBV6-5 to TRBJ1-2; D may be TRBD1 (6 bases). The germline V gene has CDR1 MNHEY and CDR2 SVGAGI. The CDR3 sequence is 13 residues long. The V and J ends lost 6 bases and 7 bases respectively, with 15 bases between them.

This clone was counted a few times. V is TRBV5-1 and J is TRBJ2-7; TRBD1 aligns across 10 bases. Trimming removed 1 base from V and 7 bases from J; junction bases left unmatched: 11. Looked up from germline, CDR1 is SGHRS and CDR2 is YFSETQ. The CDR3 extends over 16 amino acids. DNA of the CDR3: TGCGCCAGCAGCTTGTTGACAGGGGGCAGATTTAGGGAGCAGTACTTC. This sequence encodes CASSLLTGGRFREQYF.

This chain joins TRBV4-3 and TRBJ2-5; tentative D call: TRBD1 (6 bases). CDR3 size: 13 residues. Germline values: CDR1 LGHNA, CDR2 YSLEER. The V end lost 8 bases, the J end lost 5 bases, and 15 bases lay between the germline ends. CDR3 in DNA: TGCGCCAGCTCATTCAGGGGTTGGGAGACCCAGTACTTC. Its protein is CASSFRGWETQYF.

The CDR3 here is CASSPIGSRAKNIQYF. The CDR3 DNA sequence: TGTGCCAGCTCACCAATAGGGAGTCGGGCCAAAAACATTCAGTACTTC. The rearrangement joins TRBV18 to TRBJ2-4; D may be TRBD2 (5 bases). The CDR3 spans 16 residues. Trimming cost V 2 bases and J 1 base, with 12 bases left between them. Germline CDR1 reads KGHSH; CDR2 reads LQKENI.

The count of this clone is one. The chain combines TRBV5-1 with TRBJ2-5, with D maybe TRBD1 (6 bases). Trimming removed 0 bases at V and 5 bases at J, with 14 bases between. The CDR3 runs to 15 residues. Germline values: CDR1 SGHRS, CDR2 YFSETQ. The CDR3 DNA reads as TGCGCCAGCAGCTTGGGAGCTCAGGGGCACGAGACCCAGTACTTC. Its translation: CASSLGAQGHETQYF.

This clone was seen a handful of times. The chain couples TRBV2 to TRBJ1-6, with D hard to call. This CDR3 region has 15 residues. V dropped 5 bases and J dropped 8 bases, with 16 bases sitting between them. CDR1 is SNHLY, CDR2 FYNNEI, per germline. For the CDR3, the DNA is TGTGCCAGCAGTTCCCCCGGCAGGTTGGATTCACCCCTCCACTTT. Amino acids: CASSSPGRLDSPLHF.

This clone was seen a handful of times. The genes are TRBV7-9 and TRBJ2-7; TRBD1 aligns across 7 bases. Trimming removed 3 bases from V and 4 bases from J; junction bases left unmatched: 3. From germline, CDR1 is SEHNR and CDR2 FQNEAQ (reference sequence). The CDR3 covers 13 residues. The DNA of the CDR3 is TGTGCCAGCAGCTTCCCGGACAGGTACGAGCAGTACTTC. As protein: CASSFPDRYEQYF.

This clone was counted at least ten times. Other DNA sequences in the same sample also yield this CDR3. V is TRBV4-3 and J is TRBJ1-1; D gene uncertain. Trimming pared 1 base from V and 4 bases from J, leaving 4 bases between. The CDR3 is made up of 12 amino acids. Germline V gives CDR1 LGHNA, CDR2 YSLEER. The CDR3 region is CASSQAGTEAFF. The DNA of the CDR3 is TGCGCCAGCAGCCAAGCGGGCACTGAAGCTTTCTTT.

J is TRBJ2-3 and V is TRBV5-1; 8 positions match TRBD1. This CDR3 comprises 16 residues. Germline loops: CDR1 SGHRS, CDR2 YFSETQ. The ends lost 3 bases at V and 4 bases at J; junction bases unmatched: 10. The CDR3 loop is CASSWAWTGRPDTQYF. The CDR3 nucleotides read TGCGCCAGCAGCTGGGCCTGGACAGGGAGGCCAGATACGCAGTATTTT.

V usage is TRBV6-1 and J usage is TRBJ1-5, with D uncertain. CDR1 and CDR2 (germline): MNHNS, SASEGT. The CDR3 totals 18 residues. Trimming shortened V by 2 bases and J by 3 bases, and 20 bases separated the two germline ends. The DNA of the CDR3 is TGTGCCAGCAGTGAACCAAAACGTAGAGGTTCGATCAATCAGCCCCAGCATTTT. This sequence encodes CASSEPKRRGSINQPQHF.

The gene calls are TRBV6-5 and TRBJ2-1, with 9 bases identical to TRBD2. V was clipped by 8 bases and J by 4 bases; unmatched bases: 9. Germline-derived CDR1 and CDR2 are MNHEY and SVGAGI. The CDR3 is 15 residues long. Here the CDR3 reads CASGTLAGAYNEQFF. The CDR3 DNA follows: TGTGCCAGCGGGACTTTAGCGGGGGCTTACAATGAGCAGTTCTTC.

V and J are TRBV4-2 and TRBJ2-3; 9 nucleotides match TRBD2. This CDR3 has 17 amino acids. J gave up 6 bases and V 4 bases, and 14 bases lay outside the gene matches. Germline V gene data show CDR1 as LGHNA and CDR2 as YNFKEQ. CDR3 sequence reads: CASSPFGERGAGDTQYF. CDR3 coding DNA: TGTGCCAGCAGCCCCTTCGGGGAGCGGGGGGCCGGGGATACGCAGTATTTT.

The rearrangement links TRBV5-4 to TRBJ2-7; tentative D call: TRBD2 (5 bases). The germline gives CDR1 SGHNT, CDR2 YYREEE (reference sequence). The CDR3 sequence is 15 residues long. The V end lost 3 bases, the J end lost 2 bases, and 15 bases lay between the germline ends. The CDR3 reads CASSSDWWETYEQYF. In nucleotides, the CDR3 is TGTGCCAGCAGCTCGGACTGGTGGGAAACCTACGAGCAGTACTTC. Together with reference TRBV5-4 and TRBJ2-7, the CDR3 gives the full variable domain: ETGVTQSPTHLIKTRGQQVTLRCSSQSGHNTVSWYQQALGQGPQFIFQYYREEENGRGNFPPRFSGLQFPNYSSELNVNALELDDSALYLCASSSDWWETYEQYFGPGTRLTVT.

The chain is built from TRBV28 and TRBJ1-3; D is unclear. The CDR3 runs to 14 residues. Trimming took off 2 bases at V and 2 bases at J, with 7 bases between the two ends. Germline V lookup: CDR1 MDHEN, CDR2 SYDVKM. Here the CDR3 reads CASSLEGTGNTIYF. CDR3 DNA: TGTGCCAGCAGTTTAGAGGGTACTGGAAACACCATATATTTT.

V usage is TRBV19 and J usage is TRBJ2-7, with 9 positions matching TRBD1. V was pared by 2 bases and J by 3 bases, with 5 bases of the junction left unmatched. The CDR3 loop spans 15 amino acids. CDR1 and CDR2 from the germline V gene are LNHDA and SQIVND (reference sequence). The chain's CDR3 is CASSIMQGQGYEQYF. The CDR3 DNA reads as TGTGCCAGTAGTATAATGCAGGGACAGGGCTACGAGCAGTACTTC.